This T cell receptor beta chain was captured by sequencing in a study of shared clonotypes between healthy human individuals. At the level of the study: Donor ages ranged 18 to 49 years: a couple of women, three men.

Generated by immunoSEQ multiplex PCR, the TCRdb table keeps only in-frame clones and is missing some. The data show 1.4 million or so clones, with 98% seen just once and over 0.3% held by the top ten. A remark on this clone: Its antigen is as yet unknown.

Study results and limitations: Sharing across four donors was highest in naive CD4 (around 5%) and lowest in memory CD8 (around 0.4%). Deeper or shallower sequencing was expected to change how clonotypes are shared among donors.

Germline V CDR1 and CDR2: MDHEN, SYDVKM. CDR3 size: 14 residues. V trimming: 6 bases; J trimming: 3 bases; junction bases outside the gene matches: 7. The chain combines TRBV28 with TRBJ2-7; 8 nucleotides agree with TRBD1. The source is a man aged 25-45 years in good health. The sample taken for sequencing was naive CD4+ T cells sorted from blood. Specified subset: CD45RA+ positively selected. The CDR3 sequence: CASRWTGSRYEQYF. DNA for the CDR3: TGTGCCAGCAGATGGACAGGGAGCCGCTACGAGCAGTACTTC.